Listed here are 16 T cell receptor beta chains from one sample, sequenced in a study of T cells in Graves' hyperthyroidism and ophthalmopathy. RNA transcripts provided the source from which TCR beta CDR3 regions were amplified. When the TCR CDR3 underwent first-round RT-PCR, the HTBI primer set was used. TCRdb fed the multiplex PCR reads into MiXCR, producing one record per CDR3 protein. Counted here are 400,000 or so distinct CDR3 sequences, 14% occurring once; the ten biggest clones make up 15% to 20%. The sample comprised blood. The receptors derive from a woman in her twenties or thirties with Graves' ophthalmopathy.

With regard to this clonotype: An end of the junction does not agree with germline; a read error may underlie this. This chain links TRBV5-1 with TRBJ1-4; D perhaps matches TRBD1 (5 bases). The CDR3 loop spans 14 amino acids. Germline V CDR1 and CDR2: SGHRS, YFSETQ. CDR3 nucleotide sequence: TGCGCCAGGAGCTTGGGTGGGACGGATGAAAAACTGTTTTTT. It yields the protein CARSLGGTDEKLFF.

This clonotype was picked up many times. This chain links TRBV7-2 with TRBJ1-1; TRBD1 matches at 7 bases. V gave up 1 base and J gave up 6 bases; unmatched junction bases: 8. The CDR3 totals 15 residues. The germline CDR1 and CDR2 sequences are SGHTA and FQGNSA. The CDR3 loop reads CASSLDGSQGSEAFF. CDR3 DNA sequence: TGTGCCAGCAGCTTAGACGGTTCACAGGGGTCTGAAGCTTTCTTT.

Ten or more counts support this clonotype. The V and J genes are TRBV12-3 or TRBV12-4 and TRBJ1-6, with no clear D. The CDR3 has 15 residues. The V end was cut by 3 bases, the J end by 4 bases, with 10 bases between. The CDR3 spells CASSFGRAYNSPLHF. The CDR3 coding sequence is TGTGCCAGCAGTTTTGGCCGGGCTTATAATTCACCCCTCCACTTT.

This clonotype came up a few times. A much larger clone lies one base from this, so it may be a read error. This chain joins TRBV20-1 and TRBJ1-5; tentative D call: TRBD1 (5 bases). Per the germline V gene, CDR1 is DFQATT and CDR2 is SNEGSKA (reference sequence). CDR3 length: 12 residues. Here the CDR3 DNA reads TGCGGTGCAACGACAGACTATCAGCCCCAGCATTTT. This encodes CGATTDYQPQHF.

Ten or more counts support this clonotype. V and J are TRBV27 and TRBJ2-7; tentative D call: TRBD1 (6 bases). Trimming shortened V by 5 bases and J by 3 bases, and 14 bases separated the two germline ends. The CDR3 length is 14 residues. CDR1 and CDR2 (germline): MNHEY, SMNVEV (reference sequence). The CDR3 reads CASSVNRDNYEQYF. In DNA, the CDR3 is TGTGCCAGCAGTGTAAACCGGGACAACTACGAGCAGTACTTC.

This clonotype was picked up a small number of times. The V gene is TRBV9, the J gene TRBJ2-3; 8 bases are a match to TRBD1. This CDR3 contains 15 residues. Trimming took 4 bases from V and 4 from J; bases not matched to a gene: 8. Germline lookup yields CDR1 SGDLS and CDR2 YYNGEE. The CDR3 coding sequence is TGTGCCAGCAGCCCAATGACAGGGGTTTCAGATACGCAGTATTTT. Translating it yields CASSPMTGVSDTQYF.

In regard to this clonotype: This clone may be a read error of a much larger clone one base away. This chain connects TRBV20-1 to TRBJ2-1, with D perhaps matching TRBD1 (7 bases). Deletions cut 1 base from V and 9 bases from J, with 10 bases between. From germline, CDR1 is DFQATT and CDR2 SNEGSKA (reference sequence). The CDR3 is 12 amino acids. CDR3 nucleotide sequence: TGCAGTGCTAGAGTGCAGGGGGGTGAGCAGTTCTTC. It specifies CSARVQGGEQFF.

The CDR3 region has the DNA TGTGCCAGCAGCTTATTGTCTATGAGGGCCTACGAGCAGTACTTC. As protein: CASSLLSMRAYEQYF. The chain employs TRBV7-9 and TRBJ2-7, with a tentative D call TRBD2 (5 bases). Deletions cut 2 bases from V and 2 bases from J, with 13 bases between. Germline V gives CDR1 SEHNR, CDR2 FQNEAQ (reference sequence). CDR3 length: 15 residues.

This clonotype occurred many times. V and J are TRBV12-3 or TRBV12-4 and TRBJ1-2; no firm D call. This CDR3 is 12 amino acids long. V lost 8 bases and J 4 bases, leaving 11 bases between the germline ends. The CDR3 DNA follows: TGTGCCAGCCAAGGGCCAGGCTATGGCTACACCTTC. Amino acid sequence: CASQGPGYGYTF.

This clonotype was picked up a small number of times. A read error is possible here, since a much larger clone lies one base away. The rearrangement links TRBV2 to TRBJ2-7; D is unresolved. The CDR3 covers 12 residues. Trimming left V 4 bases short and J 5 bases short, with 9 bases between. Germline V CDR1 and CDR2: SNHLY, FYNNEI. The CDR3 nucleotides are TGTGCCAGCAGTGTTCGAGCCCACGAGCAGTACTTC. Residues: CASSVRAHEQYF.

This clonotype has just a few counts. V and J are TRBV4-2 and TRBJ2-5, with D possibly matching TRBD1 (5 bases). This CDR3 is 13 amino acids long. The V gene lost 1 base and the J gene lost 4 bases, with 7 bases spanning the gap. CDR1 and CDR2 (germline): LGHNA, YNFKEQ. The CDR3 is CASSQGGGETQYF. The CDR3 region has the DNA TGTGCCAGCAGCCAAGGGGGCGGAGAGACCCAGTACTTC.

This clonotype was seen at least ten times. The V and J genes are TRBV7-6 and TRBJ2-7; 8 bases match TRBD2. The J segment lost 7 bases and the V segment lost 3 bases, leaving 11 bases of the junction unmatched. From germline, CDR1 is SGHVS and CDR2 FNYEAQ. The CDR3 has 15 amino acids. This CDR3 reads CASSFERGSFLEQYF. CDR3 DNA: TGTGCCAGCAGCTTCGAGCGGGGGAGCTTTCTGGAGCAGTACTTC.

This clonotype was counted ten times or more. This rearrangement joins TRBV12-3 or TRBV12-4 to TRBJ1-1; D is uncertain. The CDR3 consists of 13 residues. The V and J ends lost 8 bases and 4 bases respectively, with 14 bases between them. CDR3 DNA sequence: TGTGCCAGCGACACGATTCGTAGCACTGAAGCTTTCTTT. Amino acid sequence: CASDTIRSTEAFF.

This clonotype was detected ten times or more. The J gene is TRBJ2-3, the V gene TRBV7-9; D is perhaps TRBD2 (5 bases). Germline CDR1 SEHNR, CDR2 FQNEAQ (reference sequence). The V end lost 1 base, the J end lost 1 base, and 12 bases lay between the germline ends. This CDR3 comprises 16 residues. As DNA, the CDR3 is TGTGCCAGCAGCTTAGTGACGGGATGGGGCACAGATACGCAGTATTTT. Translation gives CASSLVTGWGTDTQYF. Full variable domain (rest looked up from reference TRBV7-9 and TRBJ2-3): DTGVSQNPRHKITKRGQNVTFRCDPISEHNRLYWYRQTLGQGPEFLTYFQNEAQLEKSRLLSDRFSAERPKGSFSTLEIQRTEQGDSAMYLCASSLVTGWGTDTQYFGPGTRLTVL.

This clonotype has only a few counts. The chain links TRBV7-2 to TRBJ1-6, with 8 bases lining up with TRBD1. The CDR3 contains 15 residues. V lost 4 bases and J lost 6; bases outside the gene matches: 5. CDR1 and CDR2 from the germline V gene are SGHTA and FQGNSA. For the CDR3, the DNA is TGTGCCAGCAGCTATAGACAGGGGCCTAATTCACCCCTCCACTTT. Translated, it gives CASSYRQGPNSPLHF. The full variable domain, rest sourced from reference TRBV7-2 and TRBJ1-6, is GAGVSQSPSNKVTEKGKDVELRCDPISGHTALYWYRQSLGQGLEFLIYFQGNSAPDKSGLPSDRFSAERTGGSVSTLTIQRTQQEDSAVYLCASSYRQGPNSPLHFGNGTRLTVT.

In its sample, this clonotype was seen many times. The V call is TRBV10-3, the J call TRBJ1-2; D is undetermined. The V gene's germline CDR1 is ENHRY and CDR2 SYGVKD. Trimming removed 3 bases at V and 2 bases at J, with 10 bases between. This CDR3 comprises 14 residues. CDR3 sequence (DNA): TGTGCCATCAGTGATGGGGTGGGCAACTATGGCTACACCTTC. The encoded protein is CAISDGVGNYGYTF.